This TCR beta chain emerged from a study of T cell clones after liver transplantation. Overall study: TCRbeta sequencing after a pre-transplant mixed lymphocyte reaction identified graft-donor-reactive clones, later tracked in post-transplant blood.

Generated by immunoSEQ multiplex PCR, the TCRdb table keeps only in-frame clones and is missing some. This table holds some 110,000 clones, more than 75% found once. Study observations and caveats: Donor-reactive sequences fell more than third party-reactive ones, suggesting partial deletion.

Germline loops: CDR1 SNHLY, CDR2 FYNNEI. After removal of 10 bases from V and 0 bases from J, the junction contained 19 bases not matched to a gene. This CDR3 is 20 amino acids long. Unstimulated PBMCs were sorted into CD3+CD4+ and CD3+CD8+ populations. As regards this clone: Antigen unknown.

The TCR sequence derives from a human donor who received a liver transplant. The sequences come from CD4+ T cells from blood, collected before liver transplant. This chain joins TRBV2 and TRBJ2-1, with 12 bases matching TRBD2. DNA of the CDR3: TGTGCCACCAAACAAGTTGGTGGACTAGCGGGACCAAGCTCCTACAATGAGCAGTTCTTC. Translating it yields CATKQVGGLAGPSSYNEQFF.